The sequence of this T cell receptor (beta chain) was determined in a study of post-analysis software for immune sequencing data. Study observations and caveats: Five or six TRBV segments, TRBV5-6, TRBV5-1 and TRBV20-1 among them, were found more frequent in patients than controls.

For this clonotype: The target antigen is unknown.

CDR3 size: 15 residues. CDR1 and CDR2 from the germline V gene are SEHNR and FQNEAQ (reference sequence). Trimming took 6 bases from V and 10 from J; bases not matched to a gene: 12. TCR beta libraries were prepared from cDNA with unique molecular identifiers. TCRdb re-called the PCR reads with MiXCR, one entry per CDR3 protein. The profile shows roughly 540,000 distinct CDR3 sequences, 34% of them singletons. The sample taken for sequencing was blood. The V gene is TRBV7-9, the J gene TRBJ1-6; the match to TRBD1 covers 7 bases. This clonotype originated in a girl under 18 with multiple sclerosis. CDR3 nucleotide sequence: TGTGCCAGCAGTCCATCAGGGGGACGGAACTCACCCCTCCACTTT. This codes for CASSPSGGRNSPLHF.